Following are 11 T cell receptor beta chains from one sample sequenced in a study of blood T cell repertoires in COVID-19. Produced via immunoSEQ multiplex PCR; TCRdb's table is partial and in-frame only. The sample yields approximately 78,000 clones, roughly 86% seen once. The specimen sequenced was peripheral blood. All receptors come from a middle-aged man with acute or convalescent COVID-19.

V and J are TRBV6-1 and TRBJ2-6, with 7 nucleotides matching TRBD2. J lost 0 bases, V lost 0 bases, and 14 bases had no gene match. Germline CDR1 reads MNHNS; CDR2 reads SASEGT. This CDR3 region has 21 residues. CDR3 protein: CASSEAQGGNAQSSGANVLTF. CDR3 nucleotides: TGTGCCAGCAGTGAAGCGCAGGGAGGGAACGCCCAAAGCTCTGGGGCCAACGTCCTGACTTTC.

This chain joins TRBV10-1 and TRBJ2-7; 7 nucleotides align to TRBD1. With V trimmed by 0 bases and J by 6 bases, 2 bases remained unmatched. The CDR3 runs 13 residues. CDR1 is WNHNN and CDR2 is SYGVQD in the germline V gene (reference sequence). For the CDR3, the DNA is TGCGCCAGCAGTGAGTCTCCAGGGGGCGAGCAGTACTTC. The encoded protein is CASSESPGGEQYF.

The rearrangement links TRBV6-5 to TRBJ2-7; weak D call: TRBD2 (5 bases). Germline values: CDR1 MNHEY, CDR2 SVGAGI. This CDR3 has 12 amino acids. V lost 6 bases and J lost 2, with 8 bases in between. The CDR3 here is CASSTGTYEQYF. The CDR3 DNA follows: TGTGCCAGCAGCACGGGGACCTACGAGCAGTACTTC.

The V gene is TRBV11-2, the J gene TRBJ1-2; no definite D call. The CDR3 contains 15 residues. The germline CDR1 and CDR2 sequences are SGHAT and FQNNGV. Trimming left V 5 bases short and J 4 bases short, with 17 bases between. The CDR3 sequence: CASSPRGSELYGYTF. CDR3 coding DNA: TGTGCCAGCAGCCCCCGCGGGTCCGAGCTCTATGGCTACACCTTC.

This rearrangement joins TRBV5-8 to TRBJ2-5; possibly TRBD1 for D (6 bases). Trimming removed 0 bases from V and 1 base from J, with 13 bases in between. The CDR3 length is 16 residues. The germline CDR1 and CDR2 sequences are SGHTS and YDEGEE. The CDR3 DNA reads as TGTGCCAGCAGCTTGGCAGGGGTAGGATTCCAAGAGACCCAGTACTTC. Translated: CASSLAGVGFQETQYF.

The chain employs TRBV28 and TRBJ1-2; 7 nucleotides match TRBD1. V lost 3 bases and J lost 7; bases outside the gene matches: 8. The CDR3 runs 14 residues. Germline assignment: CDR1 MDHEN and CDR2 SYDVKM. The CDR3 loop reads CASSFQGGSRGYTF. The CDR3 nucleotides read TGTGCCAGCAGTTTCCAGGGGGGTTCTCGTGGCTACACCTTC.

The J gene is TRBJ2-3, the V gene TRBV7-8; 7 nucleotides line up with TRBD2. This CDR3 spans 14 amino acids. Germline loops: CDR1 SGHVS, CDR2 FQNEAQ. Germline trimming cut 1 base from V and 2 bases from J; bases unmatched to any gene: 0. CDR3 nucleotides: TGTGCCAGCAGCTTAGGACTAGCCACAGATACGCAGTATTTT. Protein: CASSLGLATDTQYF.

The chain joins TRBV6-5 to TRBJ2-7; tentatively, D is TRBD1 (6 bases). The CDR3 loop spans 14 amino acids. V was shortened by 7 bases and J by 4 bases, with 17 bases between the two germline ends. The germline CDR1 and CDR2 sequences are MNHEY and SVGAGI. CDR3 sequence (DNA): TGTGCCAGCATGGCGTCAGGGGAGTGGTACGAGCAGTACTTC. It specifies CASMASGEWYEQYF.

This clone was counted a few times. The V call is TRBV7-9, the J call TRBJ2-7, with 13 bases that match TRBD2. Germline assignment: CDR1 SEHNR and CDR2 FQNEAQ (reference sequence). This CDR3 comprises 15 residues. With 4 bases clipped from V and 7 bases from J, the junction kept 7 bases outside the gene matches. The CDR3 here is CASSSPGLAGWEQYF. The CDR3 region has the DNA TGTGCCAGCAGCTCCCCGGGACTAGCGGGGTGGGAGCAGTACTTC.

The chain is built from TRBV5-4 and TRBJ1-3; weak D call: TRBD1 (6 bases). Germline loops: CDR1 SGHNT, CDR2 YYREEE (reference sequence). The V end lost 0 bases, the J end lost 2 bases, and 12 bases lay between the germline ends. The CDR3 loop spans 16 amino acids. For the CDR3, the DNA is TGTGCCAGCAGCTTGGACAGGGTTTCCCCTGGAAACACCATATATTTT. Translated, it gives CASSLDRVSPGNTIYF.

The V call is TRBV7-2, the J call TRBJ2-7, with D possibly being TRBD2 (5 bases). This CDR3 comprises 15 residues. Germline CDR1 reads SGHTA; CDR2 reads FQGNSA. The V end was cut by 1 base, the J end by 2 bases, with 12 bases between. The CDR3 region is CASSLGGYFPYEQYF. DNA of the CDR3: TGTGCCAGCAGCTTAGGAGGGTATTTTCCCTACGAGCAGTACTTC.